This T cell receptor (beta chain) appears in the sequencing data of a study of beta chain features in type 1 diabetes. As for the study in general: The study found patients and healthy donors alike in age, gender and cell yields. Across all samples, over 85 million sorted cells were examined. Whole-study results and caveats: Individuals with type 1 diabetes displayed fewer insertions and more deletions at VDJ junctions. Moderate but significant shortening of TCRB CDR3s was recorded in all four CD4+ subsets from Type 1 diabetes patients.

With 0 bases removed from V and 13 bases from J, the gap between germline ends came to 15 bases. CDR1 and CDR2 from the germline V gene are MNHEY and SVGAGI. The length of the CDR3 is 14 residues. As to this clone: What it binds is not known.

Expressed TCRB transcripts got sequenced, as all isolated RNA was reverse transcribed. Assay: immunoSEQ multiplex PCR; the TCRdb copy retains only in-frame clones and omits some. The data show a few hundred thousand clones, with 11% seen just once and approximately 0.017% held by the top ten. The purity of all sorted populations exceeded 98%. The V and J genes are TRBV6-5 and TRBJ1-4; D may be TRBD1 (5 bases). What was sequenced was naive CD4+ T cells from blood. The TCR comes from a man aged 30 to 39 with type 1 diabetes. The CDR3, as DNA: TGTGCCAGCAGTTACTCGACGGGGATCGGGGGACTGTTTTTT. Its protein product is CASSYSTGIGGLFF.